This record looks at one TCR beta chain sequence and its context. Its antigen is as yet unknown. The record originates from a study of T cells after posttransplantation cyclophosphamide. Study-wide findings and caveats: Later blood repertoires were often dominated by clones from the donor CD8+ memory compartment. After PTCy, TRB diversity resembled that of CNI/methotrexate controls.

The protocol was immunoSEQ multiplex PCR, while the TCRdb copy is restricted to in-frame clones and leaves out a portion. This table holds some 43,000 clones, 80% to 95% found once. Cyclophosphamide on days +3 and +4 followed busulfan-fludarabine conditioning and a marrow graft. Per germline, CDR1 SGHDT and CDR2 YYEEEE. V was trimmed by 4 bases and J by 3 bases, leaving 13 bases between them. The CDR3 covers 14 residues. Here the sequenced sample was PBMCs, taken less than 70 days after allogeneic stem cell transplant with posttransplant cyclophosphamide. The TCR sequence derives from a male patient aged 60-69 years who received an allogeneic stem cell transplant from a related donor and was CMV-positive. Certain T cells may be donor cells from the graft. This chain links TRBV5-6 with TRBJ1-2; D ambiguous. Here the CDR3 reads CASSTAGMYYGYTF. CDR3 DNA: TGTGCCAGCAGCACGGCGGGGATGTACTATGGCTACACCTTC. Together with reference TRBV5-6 and TRBJ1-2, the CDR3 gives the full variable domain: DAGVTQSPTHLIKTRGQQVTLRCSPKSGHDTVSWYQQALGQGPQFIFQYYEEEERQRGNFPDRFSGHQFPNYSSELNVNALLLGDSALYLCASSTAGMYYGYTFGSGTRLTVV.